The 13 T cell receptor beta chains below all came from one sample that was sequenced in a study of blood T cell repertoires in COVID-19. The table came from immunoSEQ multiplex PCR; TCRdb's copy has only in-frame clones and leaves some out. The sample lists some 140,000 clones, roughly 83% occurring once. The sample taken for sequencing was PBMCs or T cells enriched from blood (not recorded which). The receptors shown here come from a man aged 50 to 60 who had recovered from COVID-19.

The rearrangement joins TRBV5-1 to TRBJ2-3, with 7 bases aligning to TRBD1. The CDR3 is made up of 16 amino acids. Germline assignment: CDR1 SGHRS and CDR2 YFSETQ. The J segment lost 1 base and the V segment lost 1 base, leaving 6 bases of the junction unmatched. CDR3 sequence reads: CASSLRRGRGTDTQYF. CDR3 in DNA: TGCGCCAGCAGCTTGAGAAGGGGGCGAGGCACAGATACGCAGTATTTT.

The rearrangement uses TRBV19 and TRBJ2-1; D might be TRBD2 (6 bases). Germline CDR1 is LNHDA and CDR2 is SQIVND (reference sequence). Trimming left V 8 bases short and J 8 bases short, with 19 bases between. The length of the CDR3 is 14 residues. CDR3 nucleotides: TGTGCCAGTCCGAGGGGCGGGGATTACTATGAGCAGTTCTTC. Translated: CASPRGGDYYEQFF.

A single count supports this clone. This chain links TRBV5-4 with TRBJ1-2; no reliable D call. Trimming left V 5 bases short and J 6 bases short, with 11 bases between. The germline CDR1 and CDR2 sequences are SGHNT and YYREEE (reference sequence). This CDR3 has 12 residues. The CDR3 coding sequence is TGTGCCAGCAGTCCCGACTGGCATGGCTACACCTTC. As protein: CASSPDWHGYTF.

CDR3 amino acids: CASREGRLNTEAFF. The CDR3 region has the DNA TGTGCCAGCAGGGAGGGACGGTTGAACACTGAAGCTTTCTTT. The chain carries TRBV28 and TRBJ1-1; TRBD1 is a possible D gene (5 bases). CDR3 length: 14 amino acids. Between the trimmed V and J ends, which lost 6 bases and 0 bases, there was a span of 11 bases. CDR1 is MDHEN, CDR2 SYDVKM, per germline.

In this sample, this clone turned up a few times. The chain couples TRBV27 to TRBJ1-1; D not resolved. V dropped 3 bases and J dropped 4 bases, with 12 bases sitting between them. This CDR3 has 14 residues. CDR1 MNHEY and CDR2 SMNVEV come from the germline V gene (reference sequence). Written as DNA, the CDR3 is TGTGCCAGCAGTTTCAGAGGGTTGGGCACTGAAGCTTTCTTT. Amino acids: CASSFRGLGTEAFF.

The chain joins TRBV30 to TRBJ2-6, with a tentative D call TRBD1 (6 bases). The CDR3 spans 13 residues. Trimming shortened V by 5 bases and J by 1 base, and 6 bases separated the two germline ends. Germline V CDR1 and CDR2: GTSNPN, SVGIG (reference sequence). DNA of the CDR3: TGTGCCTGGGACAGGTCTGGGGCCAACGTCCTGACTTTC. Its translation is CAWDRSGANVLTF.

In nucleotides, the CDR3 is TGTGCCAGCAGCCAAGGGACAGGGACCGAAGCTTTCTTT. Translated: CASSQGTGTEAFF. V gene TRBV9 combines with J gene TRBJ1-1; 9 bases align to TRBD1. Germline CDR1 and CDR2: SGDLS and YYNGEE. This CDR3 has 13 residues. J lost 8 bases, V lost 4 bases, and 6 bases had no gene match.

This chain joins TRBV10-3 and TRBJ1-3, with TRBD1 matching over 9 bases. This CDR3 contains 15 residues. CDR1 is ENHRY and CDR2 is SYGVKD in the germline V gene. V shed 4 bases and J 4 bases; nucleotides not matched to a gene: 5. DNA for the CDR3: TGTGCCATCAGTGGACCGGACAGGGGAGGAAACACCATATATTTT. This sequence encodes CAISGPDRGGNTIYF.

CDR3 nucleotides: TGTGCCTGGAGCGGATGGTCGGGGCAGCCCCAGCATTTT. This translates into CAWSGWSGQPQHF. This rearrangement joins TRBV30 to TRBJ1-5; D uncertain. The CDR3 has 13 amino acids. Trimming left V 3 bases short and J 7 bases short, with 13 bases between. Germline CDR1 is GTSNPN and CDR2 is SVGIG (reference sequence).

The chain has TRBV19 and TRBJ1-1; D is uncertain. V was cut by 7 bases and J by 4 bases, with 10 bases left in between. This CDR3 contains 12 residues. Germline values: CDR1 LNHDA, CDR2 SQIVND (reference sequence). The CDR3 sequence: CASIGGVTEAFF. The CDR3 DNA reads as TGTGCCAGTATTGGAGGAGTCACTGAAGCTTTCTTT.

The V gene is TRBV7-9, the J gene TRBJ2-1; the match to TRBD2 covers 11 bases. V lost 2 bases and J lost 7; bases outside the gene matches: 10. CDR1 is SEHNR and CDR2 is FQNEAQ in the germline V gene (reference sequence). The CDR3 runs 17 residues. The CDR3 region is CASSLFRLAGGGNEQFF. The CDR3 nucleotides read TGTGCCAGCAGCTTATTTCGGCTAGCGGGGGGTGGGAATGAGCAGTTCTTC.

V and J are TRBV2 and TRBJ1-2; D unresolved. Per germline, CDR1 SNHLY and CDR2 FYNNEI. This CDR3 has 13 amino acids. V was pared by 1 base and J by 8 bases, with 11 bases between. CDR3 sequence: CASSEGARRGYTF. CDR3 bases: TGTGCCAGCAGTGAAGGTGCTAGGCGCGGCTACACCTTC.

V and J are TRBV7-2 and TRBJ1-1; 7 nucleotides agree with TRBD1. V shed 0 bases, J shed 6 bases, and the junction held 7 bases outside the gene matches. Per germline, CDR1 SGHTA and CDR2 FQGNSA. CDR3 length: 15 residues. The CDR3 loop is CASSLALNRGAEAFF. In nucleotides, the CDR3 is TGTGCCAGCAGCTTAGCATTGAACAGGGGAGCTGAAGCTTTCTTT.